Following are 10 T cell receptor beta chains from one sample sequenced in a study of T-cell reconstitution after alpha-beta-depleted transplantation in children. Preparation of the TCRbeta library involved a method that used unique molecular identifiers. In TCRdb, the PCR reads were re-called with MiXCR into one record per CDR3 protein. The sample records about 590,000 distinct CDR3 sequences, 13% being singletons. Sample: PBMCs, mostly from graft donor cells, taken 360 days after TCRalphabeta/CD19-depleted stem cell transplant. Receptors originate from a male patient under 18 who had a stem cell transplant for acute myeloid leukemia, so the T cells may come from the graft donor.

This clonotype has more than one count but fewer than ten. The chain combines TRBV27 with TRBJ2-1, with TRBD2 identical over 9 bases. V dropped 1 base and J dropped 3; count of bases not matched to a gene: 4. The germline V gene encodes CDR1 MNHEY and CDR2 SMNVEV (reference sequence). The CDR3 covers 16 residues. CDR3 sequence reads: CASSLWGGRDYNEQFF. The CDR3 coding sequence is TGTGCCAGCAGTTTATGGGGCGGGAGGGACTACAATGAGCAGTTCTTC.

This clonotype was recorded many times. The rearrangement uses TRBV4-2 and TRBJ2-5, with 12 bases aligning to TRBD2. The CDR3 covers 17 residues. Losses at the gene ends were 5 bases for V and 2 bases for J; bases not matched to a gene: 9. Germline V gene lookup returns CDR1 LGHNA and CDR2 YNFKEQ. The CDR3 coding sequence is TGTGCCAGCAGCACGACCTCAGGACTAGCGGGACAAGAGACCCAGTACTTC. It is translated as CASSTTSGLAGQETQYF.

The V gene is TRBV10-3, the J gene TRBJ1-3; D is perhaps TRBD1 (5 bases). The CDR3 contains 14 residues. Germline CDR1 and CDR2: ENHRY and SYGVKD. The germline V and J ends were trimmed by 5 bases and 2 bases, with 10 bases remaining between them. This CDR3 reads CAISYQGAGNTIYF. The CDR3, as DNA: TGTGCCATCAGTTACCAGGGAGCTGGAAACACCATATATTTT.

This clonotype was recorded a few times. This rearrangement joins TRBV7-9 to TRBJ2-5, with 7 bases lining up with TRBD1. CDR1 SEHNR and CDR2 FQNEAQ come from the germline V gene (reference sequence). This CDR3 comprises 16 residues. The trim removed 1 base at V and 1 base at J, leaving 6 bases unmatched. CDR3 bases: TGTGCCAGCAGCTTAGTCCCGGGACAGTTCCAAGAGACCCAGTACTTC. Translated, it gives CASSLVPGQFQETQYF.

The V call is TRBV9, the J call TRBJ2-1, with 9 bases aligning to TRBD1. The CDR3 covers 14 residues. Losses at the gene ends were 4 bases for V and 4 bases for J; bases not matched to a gene: 3. The germline V gene encodes CDR1 SGDLS and CDR2 YYNGEE. The CDR3 DNA follows: TGTGCCAGCAGCCCGGACAGGGGATACAATGAGCAGTTCTTC. It codes for CASSPDRGYNEQFF.

This clonotype was observed many times. This chain joins TRBV28 and TRBJ2-7; perhaps D is TRBD1 or TRBD2 (5 bases each). V was pared by 7 bases and J by 1 base, with 20 bases between. This CDR3 has 16 residues. Germline loops: CDR1 MDHEN, CDR2 SYDVKM. The CDR3 coding sequence is TGTGCCAGCAAATATCCGACCGGGACGGGGTCCTACGAGCAGTACTTC. Its translation is CASKYPTGTGSYEQYF.

This clonotype was seen a handful of times. CDR3 sequence reads: CSARAQPEPQFF. CDR3 sequence (DNA): TGCAGTGCTAGAGCCCAACCCGAGCCCCAGTTCTTC. The rearrangement uses TRBV20-1 and TRBJ2-1; no clear D. V was shortened by 1 base and J by 13 bases, with 14 bases between the two germline ends. The germline gives CDR1 DFQATT, CDR2 SNEGSKA (reference sequence). The CDR3 spans 12 residues.

V is TRBV28 and J is TRBJ2-7; TRBD2 might be the D (7 bases). V lost 9 bases and J 3 bases, leaving 18 bases between the germline ends. CDR1 and CDR2 from the germline V gene are MDHEN and SYDVKM. This CDR3 has 14 residues. The CDR3 region has the DNA TGTGCCAGTAAGGAGGGGGGGGGGAACTACGAGCAGTACTTC. Translating it yields CASKEGGGNYEQYF.

The V gene is TRBV15, the J gene TRBJ2-1, with 8 positions matching TRBD2. V gave up 1 base and J gave up 4 bases; unmatched junction bases: 6. The CDR3 runs 16 residues. The germline V gene has CDR1 LNHNV and CDR2 YYDKDF (reference sequence). For the CDR3, the DNA is TGTGCCACCAGCAGAGTCCGTACTAGCGGTTACAATGAGCAGTTCTTC. This translates into CATSRVRTSGYNEQFF.

This clonotype was found once. The genes are TRBV7-3 and TRBJ2-1; 12 bases agree with TRBD2. Germline V CDR1 and CDR2: SGHTA, FQGTGA. The CDR3 sequence is 19 residues long. After removal of 2 bases from V and 0 bases from J, the junction contained 8 bases not matched to a gene. Written as DNA, the CDR3 is TGTGCCAGCAGCTTACTTCCTAGCGGGAGGGCGAGCTCCTACAATGAGCAGTTCTTC. It codes for CASSLLPSGRASSYNEQFF.